This passage covers 20 T cell receptor beta chains from one sample sequenced in a study of blood T cells in healthy people across ages. A second 7 to 11 cycle PCR used barcoded and J-beta primers. TCRdb re-derived calls from the 5' RACE reads in MiXCR, one entry per CDR3 protein. The profile shows 580,000 or so distinct CDR3 sequences, more than 45% of them singletons. Sequences were obtained from blood. The source of these receptors is a man older than 75 in good health.

This clonotype was seen only a few times. The rearrangement links TRBV29-1 to TRBJ2-7; 7 bases are a match to TRBD2. Germline CDR1 is SQVTM and CDR2 is ANQGSEA. CDR3 length: 12 amino acids. With 3 bases clipped from V and 3 bases from J, the junction kept 2 bases outside the gene matches. The CDR3 sequence: CSVDGGGYEQYF. In nucleotides, the CDR3 is TGCAGCGTTGATGGCGGGGGCTACGAGCAGTACTTC.

The sample holds a few counts of this clonotype. The gene calls are TRBV4-3 and TRBJ2-7; 9 nucleotides match TRBD2. Germline V gene data show CDR1 as LGHNA and CDR2 as YSLEER. The CDR3 is made up of 15 amino acids. V dropped 0 bases and J dropped 4; count of bases not matched to a gene: 4. The CDR3 spells CASSQELAGFYEQYF. CDR3 nucleotides: TGCGCCAGCAGCCAAGAGCTAGCGGGGTTTTACGAGCAGTACTTC.

This clonotype has ten or more counts. V usage is TRBV6-6 and J usage is TRBJ2-7; no definite D call. The CDR3 is made up of 12 amino acids. V shed 5 bases and J shed 6 bases, with 11 bases lying between them. Looked up from germline, CDR1 is MNHNY and CDR2 is SVGAGI (reference sequence). The CDR3 nucleotides read TGTGCCAGCAGTCCGACACTGCGCGAGCAGTACTTC. This codes for CASSPTLREQYF.

The chain employs TRBV27 and TRBJ2-1; maybe TRBD2 (6 bases). V was clipped by 6 bases and J by 13 bases, with 16 bases between them. The germline CDR1 and CDR2 sequences are MNHEY and SMNVEV (reference sequence). The CDR3 extends over 12 amino acids. CDR3 in DNA: TGTGCCAGCAGCGGGACTGCTGAGACCCAGTTCTTC. Encoded protein: CASSGTAETQFF.

This clonotype appeared a single time. V is TRBV6-2 or TRBV6-3 and J is TRBJ2-6; 10 bases fit TRBD1. The CDR3 contains 19 residues. V was clipped by 0 bases and J by 0 bases; unmatched bases: 5. Germline CDR1 reads MNHEY; CDR2 reads SVGEGT. The CDR3 is CASSYSTGTGVSGANVLTF. CDR3 bases: TGTGCCAGCAGTTACTCTACCGGGACAGGGGTCTCTGGGGCCAACGTCCTGACTTTC.

The genes are TRBV6-6 and TRBJ1-1, with 11 bases identical to TRBD1. CDR1 is MNHNY, CDR2 SVGAGI, per germline (reference sequence). CDR3 size: 14 residues. Trimming took 7 bases from V and 7 from J; bases not matched to a gene: 8. CDR3 nucleotides: TGTGCCAGCACCTACGGCGGGACAGGGGGTGAAGCTTTCTTT. This translates into CASTYGGTGGEAFF.

The chain uses TRBV6-4 and TRBJ2-1; tentatively, D is TRBD2 (5 bases). Germline CDR1 is MRHNA and CDR2 is SNTAGT. The V end was cut by 6 bases, the J end by 0 bases, with 15 bases between. The CDR3 runs 16 residues. In DNA form, the CDR3 reads TGTGCCAGCAGCGACAAGAGCGGAGGCTCCTACAATGAGCAGTTCTTC. This sequence encodes CASSDKSGGSYNEQFF.

V gene TRBV6-2 or TRBV6-3 combines with J gene TRBJ2-7, with a weak D call TRBD1 (6 bases). The germline V gene has CDR1 MNHEY and CDR2 SVGEGT. V was shortened by 6 bases and J by 2 bases, with 11 bases between the two germline ends. The CDR3 is 13 residues long. The CDR3 is CASRGTSTYEQYF. DNA of the CDR3: TGTGCCAGCAGGGGGACATCGACCTACGAGCAGTACTTC.

V gene TRBV7-3 combines with J gene TRBJ2-2, with 9 bases that match TRBD1. The germline V gene encodes CDR1 SGHTA and CDR2 FQGTGA. This CDR3 region has 17 residues. With V trimmed by 0 bases and J by 6 bases, 8 bases remained unmatched. The CDR3 sequence: CASSLTAGQGPAGELFF. In DNA form, the CDR3 reads TGTGCCAGCAGCTTAACCGCGGGACAGGGTCCTGCCGGGGAGCTGTTTTTT.

This clonotype was observed a few times. The J gene is TRBJ2-1, the V gene TRBV27; 7 bases map to TRBD1. The trim removed 6 bases at V and 9 bases at J, leaving 17 bases unmatched. Germline V gene lookup returns CDR1 MNHEY and CDR2 SMNVEV (reference sequence). The CDR3 is made up of 16 amino acids. The CDR3 region is CASRIIGEQGKSEQFF. CDR3 DNA sequence: TGTGCCAGCAGGATTATAGGGGAACAGGGGAAGAGTGAGCAGTTCTTC.

In its sample, this clonotype was seen once. The V gene is TRBV7-9, the J gene TRBJ2-5; 9 nucleotides align to TRBD2. J was trimmed by 11 bases and V by 1 base; bases with no gene match: 23. The CDR3 contains 19 residues. The germline CDR1 and CDR2 sequences are SEHNR and FQNEAQ (reference sequence). CDR3 coding DNA: TGTGCCAGCAGCTTAGGCGATCTCCTAGCGGGACTCTCCTACAATGAGCAGTACTTC. It encodes CASSLGDLLAGLSYNEQYF.

This clonotype was counted many times. The CDR3 sequence: CASSFRLSSYNEQFF. The DNA of the CDR3 is TGTGCCAGCAGCTTTCGTCTTTCCTCCTACAATGAGCAGTTCTTC. This chain joins TRBV6-6 and TRBJ2-1; D call uncertain. The V end was cut by 6 bases, the J end by 0 bases, with 12 bases between. Germline V gene data show CDR1 as MNHNY and CDR2 as SVGAGI (reference sequence). The CDR3 consists of 15 residues.

V usage is TRBV7-2 and J usage is TRBJ2-2; D is unclear. CDR3 size: 12 residues. The germline V and J ends were trimmed by 5 bases and 7 bases, with 8 bases remaining between them. In germline, CDR1 is SGHTA, CDR2 FQGNSA. In DNA form, the CDR3 reads TGTGCCAGCAGCCGCCTGAACGGGGAGCTGTTTTTT. It yields the protein CASSRLNGELFF.

J is TRBJ1-2 and V is TRBV4-3, with 10 bases lining up with TRBD1. CDR3 length equals 14 residues. J lost 8 bases, V lost 3 bases, and 6 bases had no gene match. Germline assignment: CDR1 LGHNA and CDR2 YSLEER. The CDR3 DNA follows: TGCGCCAGCAGCCAGGAGACAGGGGGCAGGGGCTACACCTTC. Amino acid sequence: CASSQETGGRGYTF.

This clonotype showed up just a few times. The V call is TRBV29-1, the J call TRBJ1-1; D possibly corresponds to TRBD1 (5 bases). CDR3 length: 12 residues. V lost 4 bases, J lost 2 bases, and 8 bases lay in between. Germline V gene lookup returns CDR1 SQVTM and CDR2 ANQGSEA. CDR3: CSVGQHNTEAFF. The CDR3 nucleotides read TGCAGCGTTGGACAGCATAACACTGAAGCTTTCTTT.

The chain couples TRBV12-3 or TRBV12-4 to TRBJ2-7; 12 bases map to TRBD2. The V segment lost 6 bases and the J segment 5 bases; nucleotides outside the gene matches: 8. The CDR3 has 15 amino acids. The CDR3 loop is CASSKTSGRYDEQYF. The CDR3, as DNA: TGTGCCAGCAGCAAAACTAGCGGGAGGTACGACGAGCAGTACTTC.

The chain carries TRBV9 and TRBJ2-3; D is perhaps TRBD1 or TRBD2 (5 bases each). V was pared by 3 bases and J by 1 base, with 12 bases between. The germline V gene has CDR1 SGDLS and CDR2 YYNGEE. The CDR3 consists of 15 residues. The CDR3 reads CASSAPGDGTDTQYF. The CDR3 DNA follows: TGTGCCAGCAGCGCCCCTGGGGACGGCACAGATACGCAGTATTTT.

The V call is TRBV20-1, the J call TRBJ2-5; 9 nucleotides align to TRBD2. The CDR3 contains 13 residues. The germline CDR1 and CDR2 sequences are DFQATT and SNEGSKA (reference sequence). V was pared by 6 bases and J by 3 bases, with 5 bases of the junction left unmatched. CDR3 sequence (DNA): TGCAGTGCAAGACTAGCGGAGGAAGAGACCCAGTACTTC. Amino acids: CSARLAEEETQYF.

The chain employs TRBV20-1 and TRBJ2-7; D is undetermined. Germline loops: CDR1 DFQATT, CDR2 SNEGSKA (reference sequence). The CDR3 sequence is 11 residues long. V lost 6 bases, J lost 6 bases, and 12 bases lay in between. The CDR3 DNA sequence: TGCAGTGCCCGACGAAATAGCGAGCAGTACTTC. The encoded protein is CSARRNSEQYF.

This sequence joins TRBV7-2 and TRBJ2-2; perhaps TRBD1 as D (5 bases). V lost 6 bases and J 7 bases, leaving 21 bases between the germline ends. The CDR3 runs 16 residues. Germline V lookup: CDR1 SGHTA, CDR2 FQGNSA. The DNA for the CDR3 is TGTGCCAGCAGTCAGACCAGGGCACGCGGATTCGGGGAGCTGTTTTTT. This encodes CASSQTRARGFGELFF.